The next 29 T cell receptor beta chains were all read from a single sample in a study of T-cell reconstitution after alpha-beta-depleted transplantation in children. This sample's TCRbeta library carried unique molecular identifier barcodes. TCRdb ran MiXCR on the PCR reads and lists one entry per CDR3 protein. The sample carries approximately 520,000 distinct CDR3 sequences, about 33% recorded once. Sequencing was performed on PBMCs from the stem cell graft donor, taken from the stem cell graft. Receptors originate from a human donor who donated a stem cell graft to a child with aplastic anemia.

A few counts support this clonotype. For the CDR3, the DNA is TGCAGTGCTAGAGATTGGAGGGGCGACAATCAGCCCCAGCATTTT. This gives the protein CSARDWRGDNQPQHF. The V and J genes are TRBV20-1 and TRBJ1-5; a possible D gene is TRBD1 (5 bases). V shed 0 bases and J shed 3 bases, with 12 bases lying between them. This CDR3 region has 15 residues. The germline V gene has CDR1 DFQATT and CDR2 SNEGSKA (reference sequence).

This clonotype was seen more than once but under ten times. The chain couples TRBV14 to TRBJ2-1; 8 bases line up with TRBD2. V was clipped by 0 bases and J by 4 bases; unmatched bases: 8. Germline CDR1 is SGHDN and CDR2 is FVKESK. The length of the CDR3 is 17 residues. CDR3 DNA: TGTGCCAGCAGCCAAGATCGGAGGACTAGCCGTTACAATGAGCAGTTCTTC. Translating it yields CASSQDRRTSRYNEQFF.

This clonotype has more than one count but fewer than ten. The germline gene is not matched at one end of the junction; a read error may be the cause. This sequence joins TRBV12-3 or TRBV12-4 and TRBJ2-5; the match to TRBD2 covers 8 bases. The CDR3 has 15 residues. This chain's CDR3 is CASSFLGLGQESQYF. The CDR3 DNA reads TGTGCCAGCAGTTTTCTGGGACTAGGACAAGAGTCCCAGTACTTC.

This chain uses TRBV10-3 with TRBJ2-1; 13 bases are shared with TRBD2. CDR3 size: 16 residues. CDR1 and CDR2 (germline): ENHRY, SYGVKD. V was clipped by 4 bases and J by 6 bases; unmatched bases: 6. CDR3 sequence: CAISARTSGSPNEQFF. The CDR3 DNA follows: TGTGCCATCAGTGCCCGGACTAGCGGGAGCCCCAATGAGCAGTTCTTC.

The chain links TRBV18 to TRBJ1-1; a possible D gene is TRBD1 (6 bases). In germline, CDR1 is KGHSH, CDR2 LQKENI. The CDR3 contains 14 residues. The V gene lost 3 bases and the J gene lost 2 bases, with 10 bases spanning the gap. CDR3 region: CASSPDSFNTEAFF. As DNA, the CDR3 is TGTGCCAGCTCACCGGACAGTTTTAACACTGAAGCTTTCTTT.

This clonotype has a handful of counts. The chain carries TRBV29-1 and TRBJ2-3; D unresolved. Per the germline V gene, CDR1 is SQVTM and CDR2 is ANQGSEA. This CDR3 is built from 15 residues. Trimming took 7 bases from V and 0 from J, leaving 17 bases between them. CDR3 in amino acids: CSAGQRPLSTDTQYF. CDR3 DNA: TGCAGCGCGGGCCAGCGACCACTTAGCACAGATACGCAGTATTTT.

This clonotype was counted between two and nine times. The chain recombines TRBV20-1 with TRBJ2-5, with a weak D call TRBD2 (6 bases). The CDR3 is made up of 14 amino acids. Trimming removed 3 bases at V and 5 bases at J, with 16 bases between. Germline loops: CDR1 DFQATT, CDR2 SNEGSKA (reference sequence). CDR3 region: CSARTSRLAETQYF. CDR3 in DNA: TGCAGTGCTAGGACTAGTAGGCTTGCGGAGACCCAGTACTTC.

The chain joins TRBV6-4 to TRBJ2-1; D is undetermined. The CDR3 is 14 amino acids. V shed 4 bases and J shed 8 bases, with 15 bases lying between them. Germline CDR1 and CDR2: MRHNA and SNTAGT. The CDR3 region has the DNA TGTGCCAGCAGTGTCAGTGCCCTAAGCGATGAGCAGTTCTTC. As protein: CASSVSALSDEQFF.

There are a few counts of this clonotype. The chain links TRBV10-1 to TRBJ2-7; 8 bases line up with TRBD2. The CDR3 runs 16 residues. V shed 6 bases, J shed 5 bases, and the junction held 15 bases outside the gene matches. Germline V CDR1 and CDR2: WNHNN, SYGVQD (reference sequence). In nucleotides, the CDR3 is TGCGCCAGCAGGGAGACTAGCGAGGAGACGTTGGACGAGCAGTACGTC. It codes for CASRETSEETLDEQYV.

A few counts support this clonotype. The chain uses TRBV15 and TRBJ2-1, with TRBD2 identical over 12 bases. The CDR3 runs 15 residues. Germline CDR1 reads LNHNV; CDR2 reads YYDKDF (reference sequence). V trimming: 6 bases; J trimming: 14 bases; junction bases outside the gene matches: 14. The chain's CDR3 is CATRRTSGVTGRKFF. DNA for the CDR3: TGTGCCACCAGACGGACTAGCGGGGTAACCGGCAGGAAGTTCTTC.

V usage is TRBV20-1 and J usage is TRBJ1-1; unclear D gene. This CDR3 spans 12 amino acids. The V end was cut by 5 bases, the J end by 1 base, with 8 bases between. In germline, CDR1 is DFQATT, CDR2 SNEGSKA (reference sequence). The CDR3 here is CSAGRKNTEAFF. DNA for the CDR3: TGCAGTGCTGGACGGAAGAACACTGAAGCTTTCTTT.

This clonotype came up a few times. This chain links TRBV29-1 with TRBJ2-1, with a tentative D call TRBD2 (6 bases). V lost 3 bases to trimming and J lost 4 bases, with 16 bases between them. This CDR3 has 15 residues. Germline CDR1 SQVTM, CDR2 ANQGSEA. CDR3 bases: TGCAGCGTTGAGGGGGGTTCGGGAGCTTACAATGAGCAGTTCTTC. The encoded protein is CSVEGGSGAYNEQFF.

The rearrangement links TRBV5-1 to TRBJ2-7; 9 positions match TRBD1. CDR3 length equals 15 residues. With 1 base clipped from V and 5 bases from J, the junction kept 7 bases outside the gene matches. In germline, CDR1 is SGHRS, CDR2 YFSETQ. This CDR3 reads CASSLTGQGRNEQYF. The CDR3 region has the DNA TGCGCCAGCAGCTTGACGGGACAGGGAAGAAACGAGCAGTACTTC.

This clonotype was counted only a few times. The chain couples TRBV5-1 to TRBJ2-5, with D possibly being TRBD2 (6 bases). CDR3 size: 15 residues. Germline-derived CDR1 and CDR2 are SGHRS and YFSETQ. The V and J ends lost 0 bases and 1 base respectively, with 10 bases between them. As DNA, the CDR3 is TGCGCCAGCAGCTTGGTTACGGGGGTCCAAGAGACCCAGTACTTC. It codes for CASSLVTGVQETQYF.

The table lists this clonotype with a count of one. The V call is TRBV9, the J call TRBJ2-2; D call uncertain. Germline assignment: CDR1 SGDLS and CDR2 YYNGEE. With 1 base removed from V and 1 base from J, the gap between germline ends came to 2 bases. The CDR3 runs to 13 residues. The CDR3 protein is CASSVMNTGELFF. The CDR3 bases are TGTGCCAGCAGCGTAATGAACACCGGGGAGCTGTTTTTT.

The rearrangement joins TRBV6-2 or TRBV6-3 to TRBJ1-5; the D is unclear. The germline V and J ends were trimmed by 0 bases and 0 bases, with 6 bases remaining between them. CDR3 length equals 15 residues. In germline, CDR1 is MNHEY, CDR2 SVGEGT. The CDR3 region is CASSYSRDSNQPQHF. The CDR3 nucleotides read TGTGCCAGCAGTTACTCGAGAGATAGCAATCAGCCCCAGCATTTT.

This rearrangement joins TRBV20-1 to TRBJ1-5; 8 bases match TRBD1. Trimming removed 0 bases from V and 2 bases from J; junction bases left unmatched: 6. The CDR3 has 16 residues. Germline CDR1 is DFQATT and CDR2 is SNEGSKA (reference sequence). CDR3 loop: CSAREDRASGNQPQHF. The CDR3 DNA reads TGCAGTGCTAGAGAGGACAGGGCTTCGGGCAATCAGCCCCAGCATTTT.

The rearrangement joins TRBV5-1 to TRBJ2-3; possible D gene TRBD2, 6 bases. The germline V and J ends were trimmed by 2 bases and 1 base, with 11 bases remaining between them. CDR3 size: 15 residues. Germline CDR1 is SGHRS and CDR2 is YFSETQ. This CDR3 reads CASSFGGRGTDTQYF. CDR3 DNA sequence: TGCGCCAGCAGCTTCGGAGGGAGAGGCACAGATACGCAGTATTTT. The full variable domain, with the rest looked up from reference TRBV5-1 and TRBJ2-3, is KAGVTQTPRYLIKTRGQQVTLSCSPISGHRSVSWYQQTPGQGLQFLFEYFSETQRNKGNFPGRFSGRQFSNSRSEMNVSTLELGDSALYLCASSFGGRGTDTQYFGPGTRLTVL.

The gene calls are TRBV20-1 and TRBJ1-2, with a weak D call TRBD1 (5 bases). This CDR3 is 17 amino acids long. V was clipped by 0 bases and J by 7 bases, with 24 bases between them. Germline values: CDR1 DFQATT, CDR2 SNEGSKA (reference sequence). DNA of the CDR3: TGCAGTGCTAGAGAAAGGGGCGGAAGGGCAGCTTGGGGTGGCTACACCTTC. It encodes CSARERGGRAAWGGYTF.

The chain couples TRBV20-1 to TRBJ1-6, with TRBD1 as a possible D gene (6 bases). CDR3 size: 13 residues. Germline values: CDR1 DFQATT, CDR2 SNEGSKA (reference sequence). This chain's CDR3 is CSSRDTPGTPLHF. CDR3 sequence (DNA): TGCAGCTCCCGGGACACCCCTGGGACACCCCTCCACTTT.

J is TRBJ1-2 and V is TRBV10-3; TRBD1 agrees at 8 bases. The CDR3 totals 13 residues. J gave up 4 bases and V 2 bases, and 0 bases lay outside the gene matches. Per the germline V gene, CDR1 is ENHRY and CDR2 is SYGVKD. The CDR3 protein is CAISEGQGYGYTF. CDR3 nucleotide sequence: TGTGCCATCAGTGAGGGACAGGGCTATGGCTACACCTTC.

This clonotype was seen only a few times. The V and J genes are TRBV6-2 or TRBV6-3 and TRBJ1-1; D uncertain. The V end was cut by 0 bases, the J end by 4 bases, with 9 bases between. Germline V lookup: CDR1 MNHEY, CDR2 SVGEGT. The CDR3 has 14 residues. CDR3 DNA: TGTGCCAGCAGTTACTCCGGCACGCGCACTGAAGCTTTCTTT. Translated: CASSYSGTRTEAFF.

The V gene is TRBV9, the J gene TRBJ1-3; D unclear. The CDR3 spans 16 residues. The V gene's germline CDR1 is SGDLS and CDR2 YYNGEE. V dropped 0 bases and J dropped 0 bases, with 10 bases sitting between them. The CDR3 DNA is TGTGCCAGCAGCGTAGATCACAGCAGCTCTGGAAACACCATATATTTT. Translated: CASSVDHSSSGNTIYF.

This clonotype was found a few times. This rearrangement joins TRBV10-3 to TRBJ1-4; possible D gene TRBD1, 5 bases. There are 14 residues in the CDR3. Germline V gene data show CDR1 as ENHRY and CDR2 as SYGVKD. Trimming took off 8 bases at V and 2 bases at J, with 12 bases between the two ends. The CDR3 spells CAIQGFWTNEKLFF. For the CDR3, the DNA is TGTGCCATCCAGGGATTTTGGACTAATGAAAAACTGTTTTTT.

This clonotype was recorded at least ten times. The chain uses TRBV13 and TRBJ1-5; D is unclear. The CDR3 has 13 residues. CDR1 is PRHDT, CDR2 FYEKMQ, per germline (reference sequence). V was trimmed by 6 bases and J by 4 bases, leaving 10 bases between them. The chain's CDR3 is CASSLSRNQPQHF. CDR3 in DNA: TGTGCCAGCAGTTTATCCAGAAATCAGCCCCAGCATTTT.

This chain connects TRBV6-1 to TRBJ1-3; 7 bases map to TRBD1. V shed 5 bases and J 3 bases; nucleotides not matched to a gene: 10. The CDR3 has 16 residues. Per germline, CDR1 MNHNS and CDR2 SASEGT. The CDR3 spells CASSPLLRQGGNTIYF. For the CDR3, the DNA is TGTGCCAGCAGTCCTCTTTTGCGACAGGGTGGAAACACCATATATTTT.

V and J are TRBV7-2 and TRBJ2-2; 13 nucleotides align to TRBD2. Germline values: CDR1 SGHTA, CDR2 FQGNSA. The ends lost 4 bases at V and 6 bases at J; junction bases unmatched: 5. The CDR3 is made up of 16 amino acids. The CDR3 here is CASSSTSGRASGELFF. As DNA, the CDR3 is TGTGCCAGCAGCTCCACTAGCGGGAGGGCCTCCGGGGAGCTGTTTTTT.

This clonotype was counted only a few times. V gene TRBV20-1 combines with J gene TRBJ2-7, with 10 positions matching TRBD2. The CDR3 is made up of 13 amino acids. Germline V gene data show CDR1 as DFQATT and CDR2 as SNEGSKA (reference sequence). J lost 0 bases, V lost 4 bases, and 0 bases had no gene match. The DNA for the CDR3 is TGCAGTGCTACTAGCGGGAGCTCCTACGAGCAGTACGTC. Protein product: CSATSGSSYEQYV.

The chain combines TRBV29-1 with TRBJ1-2, with D hard to call. This CDR3 comprises 13 residues. Trimming took off 1 base at V and 6 bases at J, with 12 bases between the two ends. CDR1 is SQVTM, CDR2 ANQGSEA, per germline. As DNA, the CDR3 is TGCAGCGTTGAAGCGGCAGCCCTAAATGGCTACACCTTC. Its protein product is CSVEAAALNGYTF. The whole variable domain, remainder taken from reference TRBV29-1 and TRBJ1-2, is SAVISQKPSRDICQRGTSLTIQCQVDSQVTMMFWYRQQPGQSLTLIATANQGSEATYESGFVIDKFPISRPNLTFSTLTVSNMSPEDSSIYLCSVEAAALNGYTFGSGTRLTVV.